The rows below give T cell receptor beta chains drawn from one sample of a study of prognosis after radiotherapy for stage I lung cancer. TCRdb reprocessed the multiplex PCR reads via MiXCR and lists one record per CDR3 protein. This table has about 35,000 distinct CDR3 sequences, under 40% appearing once. Sample: PBMCs, taken before or after stereotactic body radiation therapy (not recorded which). The receptors come from a donor of 50 years or more with non-small cell lung cancer. Each CDR3 is given with its conserved first and last residue. D genes are given only for firm matches. Not every row has a clone size; where given, it reads once, few, many or a size class.

J	size	D	V	DNA	CDR3
TRBJ1-1	many	-	TRBV6-1	TGTGCCAGCAGCGCCCAGGGGTACACTGAAGCTTTCTTT	CASSAQGYTEAFF
TRBJ1-4	many	-	TRBV4-1	TGCGCCAGCAGCCAAGTGGGTTTGGGGAATGAAAAACTGTTTTTT	CASSQVGLGNEKLFF
TRBJ1-1	-	-	TRBV6-6	TGTGCCAGCAGTTACTCGATATCGGTTTTGGCAGGGGTTGACACTGAAGCTTTCTTT	CASSYSISVLAGVDTEAFF
TRBJ1-5	many	-	TRBV19	TGTGCCAGTAGTATTCCTAAAGGACCCCAGCATTTT	CASSIPKGPQHF
TRBJ2-1	-	-	TRBV28	TGTGCCAGCAGTGTCCTTAGGACCTCAATAGACTATGAGCAGTTCTTC	CASSVLRTSIDYEQFF
TRBJ2-1	many	-	TRBV28	TGTGCCAGCAGCCTCGGTACAGGGACCTACAATGAGCAGTTCTTC	CASSLGTGTYNEQFF
TRBJ2-3	many	TRBD1	TRBV5-1	TGCGCCAGCAGCTTGGGACAGGGCGCTAGCACAGATACGCAGTATTTT	CASSLGQGASTDTQYF
TRBJ2-2	many	-	TRBV5-1	TGCGCCAGCAGCCCCGCCGGTCAGGGAAGGACTTCCGGGGAGCTGTTTTTT	CASSPAGQGRTSGELFF
TRBJ1-6	-	-	TRBV6-1	TGTGCCAGCAGGGAGTTAGCGTATTATAATTCACCCCTCCACTTT	CASRELAYYNSPLHF
TRBJ2-2	-	-	TRBV7-3	TGTGCCAGCAGCTTTAGCGTTAGTACCGGGGAGCTGTTTTTT	CASSFSVSTGELFF
TRBJ1-2	-	TRBD1	TRBV6-5	TGTGCCAGCAGCCATAAAACAGGGGGCGCGTGTGGCTACACCTTC	CASSHKTGGACGYTF
TRBJ2-1	many	-	TRBV6-2/TRBV6-3	TGTGCCAGCAGTTACGAATCTGGCAGGGGCTTTTACAATGAGCAGTTCTTC	CASSYESGRGFYNEQFF
TRBJ1-1	many	-	TRBV7-9	TGTGCCAGCAGCTTCGGGCCCCCGAACACTGAAGCTTTCTTT	CASSFGPPNTEAFF
TRBJ2-7	-	TRBD2	TRBV5-4	TGTGCCAGCATACAGCGGGACTCCTACGAGCAGTACTTC	CASIQRDSYEQYF
TRBJ2-7	many	TRBD1	TRBV10-3	TGTGCCACGCGGGACAGGGGGCTCGAGCAGTACTTC	CATRDRGLEQYF
TRBJ1-2	-	-	TRBV5-1	TGCGCCAGCAGCCGGGACAACTATGGCTACACCTTC	CASSRDNYGYTF
TRBJ2-7	-	-	TRBV28	TGTTCCAGCAGTTCTGCCCGGTCCAGATCGTACTTC	CSSSSARSRSYF
TRBJ1-2	many	TRBD1	TRBV29-1	TGCAGCGTTGGGGAGGGGAGGACAGGCTATGGCTACACCTTC	CSVGEGRTGYGYTF
TRBJ2-1	many	TRBD2	TRBV4-1	TGCGCCAGCAGCCAAGTTTCTAGCGGGGGGGCCTATGAGCAGTTCTTC	CASSQVSSGGAYEQFF
TRBJ1-1	many	TRBD1	TRBV18	TGTGCCAGCTCAAAGGGACAGCTGAACACTGAAGCTTTCTTT	CASSKGQLNTEAFF
TRBJ1-6	many	-	TRBV5-1	TGCGCCAGCAGCGCTCGGGGGGGGAATAATTCACCCCTCCACTTT	CASSARGGNNSPLHF
TRBJ1-1	-	-	TRBV7-3	TGCGCCAGCGGACCTACACCGAACACTGAAGCTTTCTTT	CASGPTPNTEAFF
TRBJ2-1	many	-	TRBV19	TGTGCCAGTAGTATATCAGGGCCGTCCTACAATGAGCAGTTCTTC	CASSISGPSYNEQFF
TRBJ1-2	-	TRBD1	TRBV20-1	TGCAGTGCTACAGAACTGGGACAGGATCCCTATGGCTACACCTTC	CSATELGQDPYGYTF
TRBJ1-5	-	TRBD1	TRBV6-2/TRBV6-3	TGTGCCAGCAGCTCGGGACAGGTGAGAGGTCAGTCCCAGCATTTT	CASSSGQVRGQSQHF
TRBJ1-2	many	TRBD1	TRBV10-3	TGTGCCATCAGTGAGGGACAGGGATATAACTATGGCTACACCTTC	CAISEGQGYNYGYTF
TRBJ2-1	few	-	TRBV11-3	TGTGCCAGCAGCTTAGGGTTATCCGAGACCACGGGCAATGAGCAGTTCTTC	CASSLGLSETTGNEQFF
TRBJ2-7	many	TRBD2	TRBV11-2	TGTGCCAGCAGCTTTGGAGCGGGAGAGGGTCGAGAGCAGTACTTC	CASSFGAGEGREQYF
TRBJ2-7	once	-	TRBV30	TGTTCTTGGAGGGGTCCAAACGGGGGCGAGCAGTACTTC	CSWRGPNGGEQYF
TRBJ2-3	many	TRBD2	TRBV24-1	TGTGCCACCTCCCCGGGGGGGGCCACAGATACGCAGTATTTT	CATSPGGATDTQYF
TRBJ2-7	-	-	TRBV11-3	TGTGCCAGCAGCGAAGGGGGATCCTACGAGCAGTACTTC	CASSEGGSYEQYF
TRBJ2-2	-	-	TRBV28	TGTGCCAGCAGTTTTCCGTGTCGCGACACCGTGGAGCTGTTTTTT	CASSFPCRDTVELFF
TRBJ1-2	many	-	TRBV2	TGTGCCAGCAGTGTTGGGGTGGGTGGCTACACCTTC	CASSVGVGGYTF
TRBJ2-3	-	TRBD2	TRBV28	TGTGCCAGCCCCCCAAGCGGGAGTTTTAACGAGGGAGATAAACAGTATTTT	CASPPSGSFNEGDKQYF
TRBJ2-7	many	-	TRBV29-1	TGCAGCGTTGACTCAGGGGACGAGCAGTACTTC	CSVDSGDEQYF
TRBJ2-2	many	-	TRBV18	TGTGCCAGCTCACCAAGCGGGCCCGGGGAGCTGTTTTTT	CASSPSGPGELFF
TRBJ2-1	many	-	TRBV9	TGTGCCAGCAGCGTAGCTTCGCAGGGCGAGTCCTACAATGAGCAGTTCTTC	CASSVASQGESYNEQFF
TRBJ2-3	many	-	TRBV6-4	TGTGCCAGCAGTGACTTCGAGGCAGATACGCAGTATTTT	CASSDFEADTQYF
TRBJ1-1	many	-	TRBV19	TGTGCCAGTCGGGATAGATCTGGGTCAATGAACACTGAAGCTTTCTTT	CASRDRSGSMNTEAFF
TRBJ1-1	once	-	TRBV6-1	TGTGCCAGCAGTGAAGGTGGGGGGCGCGGACCTGAAGCTTTCTTT	CASSEGGGRGPEAFF
TRBJ1-1	-	-	TRBV5-1	TGCGCCAGCAGCTTGTCCCTAGGGTCTAACACCGAAGCTTTCTTT	CASSLSLGSNTEAFF
TRBJ1-6	-	-	TRBV15	TGTGCCACCAGCAGAGGTAGCGGGGGCAATTCACCCCTCCACTTT	CATSRGSGGNSPLHF
TRBJ1-1	-	TRBD1	TRBV6-2/TRBV6-3	TGTGCCAGCAGGCTGACAGGGAAGGGCACTGAAGCTTTCTTT	CASRLTGKGTEAFF
TRBJ2-3	many	-	TRBV18	TGTGCCAGCTCCTCCCTCGCGGCAGGTTCCTCCCCCGGCACAGATACGCAGTATTTT	CASSSLAAGSSPGTDTQYF
TRBJ1-5	many	-	TRBV6-4	TGTGCCAGCAGTTACTCAGGCTTTAGCAATCAGCCCCAGCATTTT	CASSYSGFSNQPQHF
TRBJ1-4	many	TRBD1	TRBV11-2	TGTGCCAGCAGCTTACTACAGGGGATACCTGAAAAACTGTTTTTT	CASSLLQGIPEKLFF
TRBJ2-3	many	-	TRBV30	TGTGCCTGGAGTGGTTTGAGGCCTTCTAGCACAGATACGCAGTATTTT	CAWSGLRPSSTDTQYF
TRBJ2-6	many	-	TRBV20-1	TGCAGTGCTGGCCCGGCCGGTGGGGCCAACGTCCTGACTTTC	CSAGPAGGANVLTF
TRBJ2-3	few	-	TRBV12-5	TGTGCTAGTGGTTTGGTACGAGGGGATACGCAGTATTTT	CASGLVRGDTQYF
TRBJ2-5	few	TRBD1	TRBV4-1	TGCGCCAGCAGCCAATCGGGACAGGGAGAGGAGACCCAGTACTTC	CASSQSGQGEETQYF
TRBJ1-2	-	-	TRBV28	TGTTCCAGCACTGGAGAGACAGTATCTAACTATGGCTACACCTTC	CSSTGETVSNYGYTF